The clone carrying this TCR beta chain was counted a few times. Its target is not known. V lost 5 bases and J lost 4; bases outside the gene matches: 6. Germline V gives CDR1 SEHNR, CDR2 FQNEAQ (reference sequence). This CDR3 spans 15 amino acids. The time point: week 11, during vaccination. Doses of 300 ug of mutant IDH1 20-mer peptide were given with topical imiquimod. This specimen belongs to a study of a mutant IDH1 vaccine in newly diagnosed glioma. Produced via immunoSEQ multiplex PCR; TCRdb's table is partial and in-frame only. The sample consists of roughly 130,000 clones, 80% of them appearing once.

The sequencing here drew on PBMCs, taken from a glioma patient whose treatment included an IDH1 peptide vaccine. This clonotype originated in a man between 35 and 55 years old with glioma. The V and J genes are TRBV7-9 and TRBJ2-3; TRBD2 agrees at 10 bases. The CDR3 DNA follows: TGTGCCAGCAGCCGTCAAGCGGGGGGGGCAGATACGCAGTATTTT. Protein product: CASSRQAGGADTQYF.